This is a list of T cell receptor beta chains from one sample in a study of OX40 agonist ivuxolimab in advanced cancers. Repertoires were generated with immunoSEQ multiplex PCR, while TCRdb's copy carries only in-frame clones and drops some. The sample contains tens of thousands of clones, 80% to 90% of which appear only once. The starting material was CD4+ or CD8+ T cells sorted from blood, obtained in a trial of the OX40 agonist ivuxolimab. These receptors were collected from an adult with an advanced solid tumor such as melanoma, head and neck, liver or kidney cancer. CDR3s include the opening cysteine and the closing phenylalanine or tryptophan.

V gene	J gene	CDR3 length	CDR3 protein
TRBV30	TRBJ2-7	13	CAWRGQGSYEQYF
TRBV5-1	TRBJ1-1	15	CASSLDQGTNTEAFF
TRBV2	TRBJ1-2	13	CASEGGGLYGYTF
TRBV7-2	TRBJ2-1	17	CASSLAPAGPTYNEQFF
TRBV6-9	TRBJ1-1	12	CASSPSNTEAFF
TRBV9	TRBJ2-7	17	CASSVEAKGGFSYEQYF
TRBV7-2	TRBJ2-2	16	CASSQGLAGVGGELFF
TRBV7-9	TRBJ2-1	12	CASSSLEGRQFF
TRBV2	TRBJ2-7	15	CASSFGTGARYEQYF
TRBV29-1	TRBJ2-1	14	CSVAGQFSYNEQFF
TRBV27	TRBJ2-7	14	CASSLIPDSYEQYF
TRBV19	TRBJ1-5	13	CASSLQGDQPQHF
TRBV7-2	TRBJ2-1	15	CASSLKRGIYNEQFF
TRBV5-1	TRBJ2-5	16	CASSLFLGGVLETQYF
TRBV19	TRBJ1-4	14	CASSVRDYNEKLFF
TRBV30	TRBJ2-7	13	CAWSRPQGYEQYF
TRBV28	TRBJ1-1	13	CASTLARNTEAFF
TRBV10-1	TRBJ2-3	15	CASSDTSGGADTQYF
TRBV2	TRBJ2-1	18	CASSESGLAESFDNEQFF
TRBV11-2	TRBJ2-1	12	CASSSTPWDGFF
TRBV4-1	TRBJ1-1	18	CASSQAGEPGQRNTEAFF
TRBV5-5	TRBJ2-7	16	CASSPVLGQGDYEQYF
TRBV11-2	TRBJ1-2	15	CASSLDAGAFYGYTF
TRBV14	TRBJ2-1	16	CASSQDRGRSYNEQFF
TRBV27	TRBJ2-7	11	CASSLGYEQYF
TRBV9	TRBJ2-2	14	CASSGTRETGELFF
TRBV10-3	TRBJ2-7	15	CAISAPTGTVVEQYF
TRBV19	TRBJ1-2	12	CASSMWEGEGTF
TRBV27	TRBJ2-7	14	CASSEDRSPYEQYF
TRBV28	TRBJ2-7	15	CASSLVSEFAYEQYF
TRBV27	TRBJ2-7	14	CASSPRLNPYEQYF
TRBV11-2	TRBJ2-1	15	CASSYGIGDYNEQFF
TRBV14	TRBJ1-4	13	CASSPPSGEKLFF
TRBV7-9	TRBJ2-7	14	CASSFTDRPYEQYF
TRBV28	TRBJ1-1	15	CASSFRGALVTEAFF
TRBV15	TRBJ1-1	13	CATSRDRSTEAFF
TRBV29-1	TRBJ2-1	15	CSVEEEGESYNEQFF
TRBV29-1	TRBJ2-1	13	CSVAGQGYNEQFF
TRBV5-3	TRBJ2-7	14	CASSLAAANYEQYF